This TCR beta chain was sequenced for a study of shared clonotypes between healthy human individuals. Study outcomes and limitations: Blood was the sole source, and tissue repertoires probably differ.

Turning to this clone: The antigen remains unidentified.

TCRdb's copy holds only in-frame clones and misses some; the assay was immunoSEQ multiplex PCR. Of about 1.5 million clones in the sample, roughly 95% were seen once. The CDR3 is 13 residues long. Germline-derived CDR1 and CDR2 are MDHEN and SYDVKM. The V gene end was trimmed by 5 bases and the J gene end by 7 bases; junction bases not matched to a gene: 5. The chain carries TRBV28 and TRBJ1-5; 7 bases are a match to TRBD1. Material for sequencing was naive CD4+ T cells sorted from blood. Subset of the sample: CD45RA+ positively selected. This clonotype originated in a man aged 30 to 39 in good health. The CDR3, as DNA: TGTGCCAGCAGTAAACAGGGGTTGCAGCCCCAGCATTTT. Its protein product is CASSKQGLQPQHF.